The T cell receptor (beta chain) described here comes from a study of Ad26.COV2.S vaccination and SARS-CoV-2 variants. As for the study in general: It was the COV1001 Ad26.COV2.S trial arm that included the donor. Ad26.COV2.S was injected intramuscularly once or twice, 56 days apart.

This table comes from immunoSEQ multiplex PCR, and its TCRdb copy is limited to in-frame clones, with some not included. The sample lists about 680,000 clones, roughly 90% occurring once. This CDR3 spans 14 amino acids. Trimming removed 4 bases from V and 4 bases from J, with 12 bases in between. Germline V gives CDR1 KGHDR, CDR2 SFDVKD. Indicated treatment: some 20 received Ad26.COV2.S at low or high dose, single or two shots; several received placebo; per-sample allocation not given. Following the first vaccine or placebo injection, samples were taken on day 63. Expression of Wuhan-strain SARS-CoV-2 spike came from the Ad26 vector that formed the vaccine.

The chain employs TRBV24-1 and TRBJ1-2; D ambiguous. This TCR was recovered from a person aged 18 to 59 who received the Ad26.COV2.S COVID-19 vaccine or a placebo. The sequencing here drew on peripheral blood, taken in a trial of Ad26.COV2.S vaccine versus placebo. DNA of the CDR3: TGTGCCACCAGTGACCAGGACGGATCCTATGGCTACACCTTC. Protein: CATSDQDGSYGYTF.